This TCR beta chain comes out of a study of identical twins. Study results and caveats: The conclusions drew on cross-sectional statistical analysis instead of tracking the same donors. There was more out-of-frame TCR alpha sharing in monozygotic twins than models estimated.

A universal primer site arose from template switching, and cDNA bore unique molecular identifiers. TCRdb reanalysed the 5' RACE reads using MiXCR and keeps one entry per CDR3 protein. The sample includes around 490,000 distinct CDR3 sequences, roughly an eighth seen only once; the top ten take 0.95% to 1%. Many counts were recorded for this clonotype. The antigen is undetermined. Every one of the donors was a healthy Caucasian. These data also featured in a second study, about yellow fever vaccine responses in identical twins.

Input material: CD4+ T cells sorted from blood. The clonotype comes from a woman younger than 35 in good health.

The CDR3 DNA reads TGTGCCAGCAGCTTATCCCGGGACGTCTCCTACGAGCAGTACTTC. It encodes CASSLSRDVSYEQYF. The chain links TRBV7-2 to TRBJ2-7, with D perhaps TRBD1 or TRBD2 (5 bases each). This CDR3 spans 15 amino acids. Trimming took 2 bases from V and 0 from J, leaving 11 bases between them. Germline CDR1 is SGHTA and CDR2 is FQGNSA.